The rows below give T cell receptor beta chains drawn from one sample of a study of vaccination and CD4 T cells after COVID-19. TCRdb redid the calling of the PCR reads with MiXCR, one entry per CDR3 protein. This sample has over 10,000 distinct CDR3 sequences, with 70% to 80% found just once. Their antigens remain unidentified. The sample taken for sequencing was CD4+ T cells from blood, cultured in vitro. All receptors derive from a human donor who had recovered from COVID-19. Each CDR3 is given with its conserved first and last residue. Each record gives: CDR3 DNA, CDR3 protein, V gene, D gene, J gene, clone size. D genes are given only for firm matches. Clone sizes are given selectively: once, few, many, or a class where the clone is expanded.

TGTGCCACCAGCAGGGGACAGGCTGGCTCTGGAAACACCATATATTTT	CATSRGQAGSGNTIYF	TRBV15	TRBD1	TRBJ1-3	NA
TGCAGTGCTAGCCCTCCGACAGGGAGCAATCATGGCTACACCTTC	CSASPPTGSNHGYTF	TRBV20-1	TRBD1	TRBJ1-2	NA
TGTGCCAGCAGTCTAGGGAACTATGGCTACACCTTC	CASSLGNYGYTF	TRBV12-3/TRBV12-4	NA	TRBJ1-2	NA
TGTGCCTGGAGTGTAGGTAGGACAGGGGTCACTGAAGCTTTCTTT	CAWSVGRTGVTEAFF	TRBV30	TRBD1	TRBJ1-1	NA
TGTGCCAGCACCTTACTGGGAGACTCACTCGAGCAGTACTTC	CASTLLGDSLEQYF	TRBV7-9	NA	TRBJ2-7	once
TGTGCCAGCAGCCGACTAGCGGGAGCTAACACCGGGGAGCTGTTTTTT	CASSRLAGANTGELFF	TRBV7-2	TRBD2	TRBJ2-2	NA
TGCAGTGCTAGAGATCAAGGGCAGGGGAATCAGCCCCAGCATTTT	CSARDQGQGNQPQHF	TRBV20-1	NA	TRBJ1-5	NA
TGTGCCAGCAGCCGGGACAGGGCCTACACAGATACGCAGTATTTT	CASSRDRAYTDTQYF	TRBV7-2	TRBD1	TRBJ2-3	NA
TGTGCCAGCTCCGCCTTGGGGGATGGGAAATCACCCCTCCACTTT	CASSALGDGKSPLHF	TRBV18	NA	TRBJ1-6	NA
TGTGCCAGCAGTTACTCGAGGGTACGCGGGGTCCAAGAGACCCAGTACTTC	CASSYSRVRGVQETQYF	TRBV6-2/TRBV6-3	NA	TRBJ2-5	NA
TGTGCCAGCAGTTACTTCAAGTCACTGAACACTGAAGCTTTCTTT	CASSYFKSLNTEAFF	TRBV6-5	NA	TRBJ1-1	NA
TGCGCCAGCAAGGTTCTAGCGGGGTCCCAAGAGACCCAGTACTTC	CASKVLAGSQETQYF	TRBV5-1	TRBD2	TRBJ2-5	NA
TGTGCCAGCAGCCAAGATCGCAACACCATATATTTT	CASSQDRNTIYF	TRBV4-2	NA	TRBJ1-3	NA
TGTGCCAGCAGGGAAGACAGGGGGGTGGGCTATGGCTACACCTTC	CASREDRGVGYGYTF	TRBV2	TRBD1	TRBJ1-2	once
TGTGCCAGCAGGGGAGACAGGGCGTCGGCTGAAGCTTTCTTT	CASRGDRASAEAFF	TRBV6-1	TRBD1	TRBJ1-1	NA
TGTGCCAGCAGCCGGGGACAGTCGGAATCACCCCTCCACTTT	CASSRGQSESPLHF	TRBV7-3	TRBD1	TRBJ1-6	NA
TGCAGTGCTAGAGATTACCTAGGTGGGTACGAGCAGTACTTC	CSARDYLGGYEQYF	TRBV20-1	NA	TRBJ2-7	NA
TGTGCCAGCCGGGGGGGCGGACTGAACACTGAAGCTTTCTTT	CASRGGGLNTEAFF	TRBV6-1	NA	TRBJ1-1	few
TGTGCCATCAGTGGACAGCAGAACACTGAAGCTTTCTTT	CAISGQQNTEAFF	TRBV10-3	NA	TRBJ1-1	NA
TGTGCCAGCAGCTTAGATCGGACAGAAGAGACCCAGTACTTC	CASSLDRTEETQYF	TRBV11-3	NA	TRBJ2-5	NA